The 24 T cell receptor beta chains reported below all come from one sample, sequenced in a study of high-grade serous ovarian cancer treatment subgroups. The table came from immunoSEQ multiplex PCR; TCRdb's copy has only in-frame clones and leaves some out. The sample contains some 4,500 clones, around 79% of which appear only once. The tumor samples were collected prior to definitive surgery or chemotherapy. The sample was tumor tissue. These receptors were collected from a human donor with high-grade serous ovarian cancer.

The J gene is TRBJ1-6, the V gene TRBV7-9; D remains unclear. Germline V gene lookup returns CDR1 SEHNR and CDR2 FQNEAQ (reference sequence). Trimming took 1 base from V and 15 from J, leaving 10 bases between them. The CDR3 sequence is 12 residues long. For the CDR3, the DNA is TGTGCCAGCAGCTTAGACGATCTGATCCTCCACTTT. As protein: CASSLDDLILHF.

The rearrangement uses TRBV4-1 and TRBJ1-2, with TRBD1 identical over 8 bases. With V trimmed by 4 bases and J by 3 bases, 7 bases remained unmatched. This CDR3 has 15 amino acids. The germline V gene encodes CDR1 MGHRA and CDR2 YSYEKL. The CDR3 protein is CASSRPGQDYYGYTF. Written as DNA, the CDR3 is TGCGCCAGCAGCCGACCGGGACAGGATTACTATGGCTACACCTTC.

The chain has TRBV6-1 and TRBJ1-1, with 9 bases that match TRBD1. Trimming took 1 base from V and 7 from J; bases not matched to a gene: 4. The germline CDR1 and CDR2 sequences are MNHNS and SASEGT. CDR3 length: 14 amino acids. The CDR3 protein is CASSEGTGGNEAFF. In DNA, the CDR3 is TGTGCCAGCAGTGAAGGAACAGGGGGCAATGAAGCTTTCTTT.

The chain recombines TRBV7-2 with TRBJ2-7; 8 bases fit TRBD2. The CDR3 extends over 16 amino acids. Per germline, CDR1 SGHTA and CDR2 FQGNSA. Germline trimming cut 3 bases from V and 2 bases from J; bases unmatched to any gene: 9. This CDR3 reads CASSFPTGRVAYEQYF. In DNA, the CDR3 is TGTGCCAGCAGCTTCCCCACCGGGAGGGTAGCCTACGAGCAGTACTTC.

The chain links TRBV11-3 to TRBJ2-3; possibly TRBD1 or TRBD2 for D (5 bases each). Germline assignment: CDR1 SGHNT and CDR2 YENEEA. CDR3 length equals 15 residues. V was cut by 3 bases and J by 0 bases, with 10 bases left in between. CDR3 loop: CASSLGETSTDTQYF. In DNA, the CDR3 is TGTGCCAGCAGCTTGGGGGAAACTAGCACAGATACGCAGTATTTT.

The chain links TRBV5-1 to TRBJ2-2; weak D call: TRBD2 (5 bases). V gave up 4 bases and J gave up 2 bases, with 15 bases separating them. CDR1 SGHRS and CDR2 YFSETQ come from the germline V gene. This CDR3 region has 16 residues. The CDR3 protein is CASSKGELGNTGELFF. CDR3 DNA sequence: TGCGCCAGCAGCAAGGGAGAATTGGGTAACACCGGGGAGCTGTTTTTT.

The rearrangement joins TRBV25-1 to TRBJ2-7; maybe TRBD2 (7 bases). V dropped 4 bases and J dropped 0 bases, with 13 bases sitting between them. The length of the CDR3 is 15 residues. Germline CDR1 MGHDK, CDR2 SYGVNS. The CDR3 sequence is CASSGAGATSYEQYF. CDR3 DNA: TGTGCCAGCAGTGGTGCGGGGGCCACCTCCTACGAGCAGTACTTC.

V is TRBV4-1 and J is TRBJ2-4; 7 bases match TRBD1. The ends lost 1 base at V and 0 bases at J; junction bases unmatched: 9. From germline, CDR1 is MGHRA and CDR2 YSYEKL. CDR3 length equals 18 residues. CDR3 in DNA: TGCGCCAGCAGCCAAGTTCTCCGGGACAGATTAGCCAAAAACATTCAGTACTTC. It is translated as CASSQVLRDRLAKNIQYF.

This chain joins TRBV30 and TRBJ2-7; 11 bases fit TRBD2. Germline values: CDR1 GTSNPN, CDR2 SVGIG (reference sequence). The junction had 7 bases not matched to a gene; V was cut back by 5 bases and J by 7 bases. This CDR3 has 13 amino acids. In DNA, the CDR3 is TGTGCCTGGTCAACTAGCGGGGGTCGGGAGCAGTACTTC. Protein product: CAWSTSGGREQYF.

J is TRBJ1-2 and V is TRBV6-5, with D possibly being TRBD1 (5 bases). The V end was cut by 5 bases, the J end by 1 base, with 11 bases between. Germline CDR1 reads MNHEY; CDR2 reads SVGAGI. The CDR3 is 14 residues long. The CDR3 spells CASSIQAINYGYTF. The CDR3 nucleotides read TGTGCCAGCAGTATACAGGCGATTAACTATGGCTACACCTTC.

This clone has a single count. The chain links TRBV4-1 to TRBJ1-4, with D perhaps TRBD1 (6 bases). The ends were cut back, 0 bases at V and 6 bases at J, with 11 bases in the middle. CDR1 is MGHRA, CDR2 YSYEKL, per germline. This CDR3 has 15 residues. The CDR3 region has the DNA TGCGCCAGCAGCCAAGATGGACAGTGGGATGAAAAACTGTTTTTT. Amino acid sequence: CASSQDGQWDEKLFF.

This clone was detected once. The chain is built from TRBV28 and TRBJ1-5, with 7 positions matching TRBD1. CDR1 is MDHEN, CDR2 SYDVKM, per germline. The V and J ends lost 7 bases and 7 bases, in that order; junction bases with no gene match: 13. The CDR3 length is 15 residues. The CDR3, as DNA: TGTGCCAGCAACCCTCTTAGGGGGCGGGAACAGCCCCAGCATTTT. Translation gives CASNPLRGREQPQHF.

The gene calls are TRBV15 and TRBJ2-5; D might be TRBD2 (5 bases). There are 15 residues in the CDR3. V lost 3 bases and J lost 2, with 13 bases in between. CDR1 and CDR2 (germline): LNHNV, YYDKDF (reference sequence). The CDR3, as DNA: TGTGCCACCAGCAGTCGACCCGGGGAACAAGAGACCCAGTACTTC. Protein product: CATSSRPGEQETQYF.

V gene TRBV19 combines with J gene TRBJ2-7; D gene uncertain. Germline V gives CDR1 LNHDA, CDR2 SQIVND (reference sequence). Trimming took off 5 bases at V and 3 bases at J, with 11 bases between the two ends. The CDR3 is 13 amino acids. Here the CDR3 DNA reads TGTGCCAGTAGTGCCGGAGATTACTACGAGCAGTACTTC. This gives the protein CASSAGDYYEQYF.

The chain joins TRBV19 to TRBJ1-5; D gene uncertain. CDR1 and CDR2 (germline): LNHDA, SQIVND (reference sequence). The length of the CDR3 is 18 residues. The germline V and J ends were trimmed by 10 bases and 2 bases, with 27 bases remaining between them. The CDR3 reads CATKGGKLTETGNQPQHF. The CDR3 nucleotides are TGTGCCACTAAGGGCGGGAAATTAACAGAGACGGGCAATCAGCCCCAGCATTTT. Full variable domain (remainder filled in from reference TRBV19 and TRBJ1-5): DGGITQSPKYLFRKEGQNVTLSCEQNLNHDAMYWYRQDPGQGLRLIYYSQIVNDFQKGDIAEGYSVSREKKESFPLTVTSAQKNPTAFYLCATKGGKLTETGNQPQHFGDGTRLSIL.

The chain recombines TRBV27 with TRBJ2-5; D is possibly TRBD2 (5 bases). There are 15 residues in the CDR3. With 6 bases removed from V and 5 bases from J, the gap between germline ends came to 19 bases. Germline CDR1 MNHEY, CDR2 SMNVEV (reference sequence). The CDR3 DNA reads as TGTGCCAGCAGCCATAACTATCTCACGGGGGAGACCCAGTACTTC. Its protein product is CASSHNYLTGETQYF.

In nucleotides, the CDR3 is TGTGCCAGCAGCTCGGGACTAGCGGGAGGCAATGAGCAGTTCTTC. Translating gives CASSSGLAGGNEQFF. V and J are TRBV7-9 and TRBJ2-1, with 15 bases matching TRBD2. The CDR3 contains 15 residues. Germline V lookup: CDR1 SEHNR, CDR2 FQNEAQ (reference sequence). Trimming cost V 4 bases and J 6 bases; bases outside gene matches: 1.

The chain recombines TRBV6-1 with TRBJ2-7; the match to TRBD2 covers 11 bases. CDR1 MNHNS and CDR2 SASEGT come from the germline V gene. The CDR3 length is 18 residues. Trimming at V came to 4 bases and at J to 5 bases, leaving 16 bases not matched to a gene. The CDR3 DNA reads as TGTGCCAGCAGTGGCAATGACAGAAAACTAGCGGGAGTCCACGAGCAGTACTTC. It codes for CASSGNDRKLAGVHEQYF.

The CDR3 spells CATSSWGRTYEQYF. CDR3 DNA sequence: TGTGCCACCAGCAGTTGGGGTCGGACCTACGAGCAGTACTTC. The J gene is TRBJ2-7, the V gene TRBV15; D unclear. The CDR3 loop spans 14 amino acids. V lost 3 bases to trimming and J lost 2 bases, with 11 bases between them. Germline V gives CDR1 LNHNV, CDR2 YYDKDF (reference sequence). The whole variable domain, remainder taken from reference TRBV15 and TRBJ2-7, is DAMVIQNPRYQVTQFGKPVTLSCSQTLNHNVMYWYQQKSSQAPKLLFHYYDKDFNNEADTPDNFQSRRPNTSFCFLDIRSPGLGDTAMYLCATSSWGRTYEQYFGPGTRLTVT.

The chain is built from TRBV2 and TRBJ1-3; 7 bases are shared with TRBD1. The length of the CDR3 is 15 residues. Germline trimming cut 6 bases from V and 3 bases from J; bases unmatched to any gene: 8. Germline V gene lookup returns CDR1 SNHLY and CDR2 FYNNEI. DNA of the CDR3: TGTGCCAGCAGATACGACAGGGTCAGTGGAAACACCATATATTTT. Protein: CASRYDRVSGNTIYF.

A few counts support this clone. The rearrangement joins TRBV6-5 to TRBJ1-1; 7 bases fit TRBD1. Trimming removed 7 bases from V and 1 base from J; junction bases left unmatched: 9. The CDR3 spans 15 residues. Germline V gives CDR1 MNHEY, CDR2 SVGAGI. CDR3 nucleotides: TGTGCCAGCATGAGGGACAACAGGGGGAACACTGAAGCTTTCTTT. Amino acids: CASMRDNRGNTEAFF.

The J gene is TRBJ2-3, the V gene TRBV18; D may correspond to TRBD1 or TRBD2 (6 bases each). The CDR3 runs 16 residues. The V gene lost 3 bases and the J gene lost 2 bases, with 15 bases spanning the gap. Germline V gene data show CDR1 as KGHSH and CDR2 as LQKENI. The CDR3 spells CASSPGTLAFTDTQYF. The CDR3 nucleotides read TGTGCCAGCTCACCGGGGACACTAGCCTTCACAGATACGCAGTATTTT.

V gene TRBV6-5 combines with J gene TRBJ1-5; D unresolved. The CDR3 consists of 13 residues. Germline V lookup: CDR1 MNHEY, CDR2 SVGAGI. Trimming took off 7 bases at V and 4 bases at J, with 11 bases between the two ends. The CDR3 bases are TGTGCCAGCATGGAGACGGCAAATCAGCCCCAGCATTTT. Its translation is CASMETANQPQHF.

The chain employs TRBV5-5 and TRBJ2-1; the D gene is possibly TRBD2 (6 bases). Trimming shortened V by 1 base and J by 7 bases, and 18 bases separated the two germline ends. CDR1 and CDR2 from the germline V gene are SGHKS and YYEKEE (reference sequence). There are 16 residues in the CDR3. The CDR3 DNA reads TGTGCCAGCAGCTTGAAACCGGGAGCGTACAGGAATGAGCAGTTCTTC. Amino acids: CASSLKPGAYRNEQFF. The full variable domain, its missing parts supplied by reference TRBV5-5 and TRBJ2-1, is DAGVTQSPTHLIKTRGQQVTLRCSPISGHKSVSWYQQVLGQGPQFIFQYYEKEERGRGNFPDRFSARQFPNYSSELNVNALLLGDSALYLCASSLKPGAYRNEQFFGPGTRLTVL.